This entry concerns a single T cell receptor (beta chain). The germline gives CDR1 SGDLS, CDR2 YYNGEE. The CDR3 runs to 15 residues. With 4 bases removed from V and 0 bases from J, the gap between germline ends came to 12 bases. The data were obtained in a study of blood T cell repertoires in COVID-19. Overall study context: The samples span acute and convalescent COVID-19 from the United States, Italy and Spain. T cells, B-cell-depleted T cells, or PBMCs provided the cDNA or gDNA that served as material.

In the original analysis: The authors estimated nucleated cell counts from reference gene primer amplification. Using immunoSEQ multiplex PCR, the repertoire was profiled, and TCRdb retains in-frame clones only, with some absent. V and J calls and clone size are as listed in that table; D and trimming were resolved from the DNA. Of 200,000 to 250,000 clones listed, about four fifths were seen once; the top ten hold 7.6%. The rearrangement joins TRBV9 to TRBJ2-3; possibly TRBD2 for D (6 bases). Sequencing used peripheral blood. The TCR originated in a woman between 50 and 59 years old with active or convalescent COVID-19. This chain's CDR3 is CASSQTSGSTDTQYF. CDR3 coding DNA: TGTGCCAGCAGCCAGACCAGCGGGAGCACAGATACGCAGTATTTT.